Below, 6 T cell receptor beta chains from the same sample are listed, as sequenced in a study of blood T cells in healthy people across ages. Primed by a sample-barcoded 5' primer and a J-beta primer mix, a second PCR proceeded for roughly 7 to 12 cycles. TCRdb re-called the 5' RACE reads through MiXCR, storing one row per CDR3 protein. The repertoire holds roughly 1.4 million distinct CDR3 sequences, with approximately 59% as singletons. The specimen was blood. The receptors derive from a young man in good health.

This chain links TRBV12-3 or TRBV12-4 with TRBJ2-3; 14 bases are shared with TRBD2. The junction had 7 bases not matched to a gene; V was cut back by 3 bases and J by 5 bases. The CDR3 covers 17 residues. For the CDR3, the DNA is TGTGCCAGCAGTTTTCGGACTAGCGGGAGGTCGGAAGATACGCAGTATTTT. Translated, it gives CASSFRTSGRSEDTQYF.

As concerns this clonotype: An end of the junction differs from the germline gene, which may be a read error. CDR3 region: CVSSRQGTDTQYF. Written as DNA, the CDR3 is TGTGTCAGCAGCAGACAGGGAACGGATACGCAGTATTTT. This sequence joins TRBV6-6 and TRBJ2-3, with 7 bases fitting TRBD1. This CDR3 contains 13 residues. The germline V gene encodes CDR1 MNHNY and CDR2 SVGAGI (reference sequence).

This clonotype was counted only a few times. This chain joins TRBV5-1 and TRBJ2-1; 7 nucleotides align to TRBD2. Germline trimming cut 6 bases from V and 9 bases from J; bases unmatched to any gene: 12. The CDR3 length is 14 residues. The germline V gene has CDR1 SGHRS and CDR2 YFSETQ. The CDR3 reads CASTFASGEGEQFF. CDR3 coding DNA: TGCGCCAGCACTTTCGCGTCTGGGGAGGGTGAGCAGTTCTTC.

This sequence joins TRBV5-8 and TRBJ2-1; no reliable D call. Trimming left V 0 bases short and J 5 bases short, with 9 bases between. CDR1 SGHTS and CDR2 YDEGEE come from the germline V gene. CDR3 size: 14 residues. The CDR3 protein is CASSLGSYNNEQFF. CDR3 sequence (DNA): TGTGCCAGCAGCTTGGGGTCTTACAACAATGAGCAGTTCTTC. The variable domain in full, completed from reference TRBV5-8 and TRBJ2-1, reads EAGVTQSPTHLIKTRGQQATLRCSPISGHTSVYWYQQALGLGLQFLLWYDEGEERNRGNFPPRFSGRQFPNYSSELNVNALELEDSALYLCASSLGSYNNEQFFGPGTRLTVL.

This clonotype was found a few times. The gene calls are TRBV10-3 and TRBJ2-5, with no clear D. The CDR3 has 12 amino acids. The ends were cut back, 3 bases at V and 7 bases at J, with 9 bases in the middle. The germline V gene encodes CDR1 ENHRY and CDR2 SYGVKD. The CDR3 DNA sequence: TGTGCCATCAGTGACCAAACTGGGACCCAGTACTTC. Its translation is CAISDQTGTQYF.

V usage is TRBV6-2 or TRBV6-3 and J usage is TRBJ1-2; D possibly corresponds to TRBD1 (5 bases). The CDR3 sequence is 14 residues long. Germline V gene lookup returns CDR1 MNHEY and CDR2 SVGEGT. The germline V and J ends were trimmed by 2 bases and 5 bases, with 12 bases remaining between them. CDR3 nucleotides: TGTGCCAGCAGTTACAGGACACGGACATATGGCTACACCTTC. This sequence encodes CASSYRTRTYGYTF.